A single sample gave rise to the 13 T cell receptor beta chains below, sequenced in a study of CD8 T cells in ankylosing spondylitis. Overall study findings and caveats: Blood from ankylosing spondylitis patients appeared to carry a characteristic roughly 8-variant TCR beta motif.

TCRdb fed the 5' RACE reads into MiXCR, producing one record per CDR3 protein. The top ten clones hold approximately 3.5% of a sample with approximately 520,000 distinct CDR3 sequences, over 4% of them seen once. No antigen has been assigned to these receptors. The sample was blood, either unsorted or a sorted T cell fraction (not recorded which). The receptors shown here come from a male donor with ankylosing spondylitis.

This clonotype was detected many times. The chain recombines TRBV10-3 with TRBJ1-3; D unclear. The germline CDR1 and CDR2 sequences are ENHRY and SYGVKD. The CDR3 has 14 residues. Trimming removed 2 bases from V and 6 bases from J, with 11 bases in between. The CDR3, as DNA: TGTGCCATCAGTGAGGAGGGATATACAAACACCATATATTTT. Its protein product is CAISEEGYTNTIYF.

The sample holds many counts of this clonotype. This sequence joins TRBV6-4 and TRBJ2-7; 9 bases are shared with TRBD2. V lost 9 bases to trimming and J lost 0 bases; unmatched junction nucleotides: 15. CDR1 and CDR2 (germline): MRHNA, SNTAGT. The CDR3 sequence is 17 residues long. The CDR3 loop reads CARLLNAAGGHSYEQYF. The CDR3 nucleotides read TGTGCCAGACTCTTAAACGCGGCGGGAGGGCACTCCTACGAGCAGTACTTC.

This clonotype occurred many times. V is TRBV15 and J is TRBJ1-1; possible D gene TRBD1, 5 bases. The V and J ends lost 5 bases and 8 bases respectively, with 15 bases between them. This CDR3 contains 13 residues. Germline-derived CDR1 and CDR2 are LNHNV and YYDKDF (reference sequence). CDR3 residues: CATSQQDFNEAFF. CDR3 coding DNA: TGTGCCACCAGCCAACAGGATTTTAACGAAGCTTTCTTT.

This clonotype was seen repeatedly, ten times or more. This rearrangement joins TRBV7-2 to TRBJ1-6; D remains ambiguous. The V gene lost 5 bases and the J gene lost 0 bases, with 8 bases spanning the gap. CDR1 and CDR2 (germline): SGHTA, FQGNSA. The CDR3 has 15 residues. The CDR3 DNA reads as TGTGCCAGCAGCACACGGAGCTCCTATAATTCACCCCTCCACTTT. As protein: CASSTRSSYNSPLHF.

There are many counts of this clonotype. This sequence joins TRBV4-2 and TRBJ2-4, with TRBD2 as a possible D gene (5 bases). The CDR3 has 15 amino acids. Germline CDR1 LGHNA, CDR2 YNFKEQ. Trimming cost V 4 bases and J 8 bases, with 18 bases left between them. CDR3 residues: CASSLEDRERDIQYF. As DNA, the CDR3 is TGTGCCAGCAGCCTAGAAGACCGGGAACGAGACATTCAGTACTTC.

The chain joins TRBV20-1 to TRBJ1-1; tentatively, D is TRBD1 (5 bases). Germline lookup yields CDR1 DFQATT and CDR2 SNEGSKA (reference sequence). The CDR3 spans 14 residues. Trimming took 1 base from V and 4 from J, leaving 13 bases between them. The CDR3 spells CSARGSPGGTEAFF. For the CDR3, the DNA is TGCAGTGCTAGAGGATCCCCGGGGGGCACTGAAGCTTTCTTT.

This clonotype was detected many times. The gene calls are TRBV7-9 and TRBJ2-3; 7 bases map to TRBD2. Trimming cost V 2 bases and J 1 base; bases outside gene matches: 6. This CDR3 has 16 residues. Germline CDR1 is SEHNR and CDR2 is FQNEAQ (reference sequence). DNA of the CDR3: TGTGCCAGCAGCTTAATAGGAACTAGCGGCACAGATACGCAGTATTTT. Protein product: CASSLIGTSGTDTQYF.

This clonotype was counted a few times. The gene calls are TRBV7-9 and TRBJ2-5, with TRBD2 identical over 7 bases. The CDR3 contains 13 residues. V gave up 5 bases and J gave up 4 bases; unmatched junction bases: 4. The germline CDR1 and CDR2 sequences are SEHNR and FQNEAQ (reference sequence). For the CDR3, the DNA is TGTGCCAGCAGCGTCCGGGGGGTAGAGACCCAGTACTTC. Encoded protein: CASSVRGVETQYF.

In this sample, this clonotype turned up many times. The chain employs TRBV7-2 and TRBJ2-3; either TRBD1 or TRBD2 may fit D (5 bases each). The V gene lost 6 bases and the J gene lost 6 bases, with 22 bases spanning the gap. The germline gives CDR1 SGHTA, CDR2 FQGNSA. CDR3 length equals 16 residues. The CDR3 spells CASRERSVGTADTQYF. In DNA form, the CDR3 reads TGTGCCAGCAGGGAGAGGTCTGTGGGGACGGCGGATACGCAGTATTTT.

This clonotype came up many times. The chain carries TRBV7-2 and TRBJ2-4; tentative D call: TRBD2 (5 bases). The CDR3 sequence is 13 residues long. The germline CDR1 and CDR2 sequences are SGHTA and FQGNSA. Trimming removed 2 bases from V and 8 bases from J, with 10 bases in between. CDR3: CASSLINGDIQYF. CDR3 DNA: TGTGCCAGCAGCTTAATCAACGGGGACATTCAGTACTTC.

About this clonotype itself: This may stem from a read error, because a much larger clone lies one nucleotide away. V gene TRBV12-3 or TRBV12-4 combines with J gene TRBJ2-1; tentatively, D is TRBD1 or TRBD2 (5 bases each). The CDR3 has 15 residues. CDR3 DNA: TGTGCCAGCAGTACGGGATCTTCCGGGACCAATGGGCAGTTCTTC. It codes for CASSTGSSGTNGQFF.

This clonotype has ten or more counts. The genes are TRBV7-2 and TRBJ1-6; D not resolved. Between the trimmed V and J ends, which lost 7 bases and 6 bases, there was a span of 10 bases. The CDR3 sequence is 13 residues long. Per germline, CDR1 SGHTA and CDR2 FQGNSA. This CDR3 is CASTQPPNSPLHF. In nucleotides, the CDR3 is TGTGCCAGCACTCAACCGCCTAATTCACCCCTCCACTTT.

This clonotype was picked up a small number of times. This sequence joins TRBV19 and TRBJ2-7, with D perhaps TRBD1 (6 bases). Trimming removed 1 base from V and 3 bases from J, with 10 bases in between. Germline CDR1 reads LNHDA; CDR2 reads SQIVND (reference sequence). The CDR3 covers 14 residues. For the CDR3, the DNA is TGTGCCAGTAGTATAGCACCCAGGGGCTACGAGCAGTACTTC. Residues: CASSIAPRGYEQYF.